This T cell receptor beta chain was documented in a study of PD-1 blockade in classical Hodgkin lymphoma. Findings of the study overall: CD8+ TCR diversity did not rise significantly by C4D1, unlike CD4+. According to reports, newly diagnosed patients had lower baseline TCR diversity than healthy donors, and relapsed/refractory patients had lower baseline TCR diversity still. Repertoires differed for reasons still undefined, possibly disease activity or prior therapy. Complete responders' baseline diversity resembled that of newly diagnosed patients.

The data were produced by immunoSEQ multiplex PCR, yet TCRdb's version contains in-frame clones alone and is incomplete. The sample yields more than 70,000 clones, about nine tenths seen once. In the case of this clone: Its target is unknown.

V was clipped by 0 bases and J by 0 bases, with 12 bases between them. The germline CDR1 and CDR2 sequences are SGHKS and YYEKEE (reference sequence). The CDR3 runs to 16 residues. Every patient relapsed after autologous stem cell transplantation, and brentuximab vedotin exposure varied. The chain carries TRBV5-5 and TRBJ1-2, with a tentative D call TRBD1 (5 bases). This specimen was peripheral blood mononuclear cells (PBMCs), taken before the second cycle of nivolumab. The TCR comes from a human donor with classical Hodgkin lymphoma. This CDR3 reads CASSLEVGAANYGYTF. The CDR3 region has the DNA TGTGCCAGCAGCTTGGAGGTAGGGGCCGCTAACTATGGCTACACCTTC.